The clone carrying this TCR beta chain showed up just a few times. Its antigen is unidentified. This sample was taken from a study of T cells in Graves' hyperthyroidism and ophthalmopathy. General study points: A model of 13 V-J features distinguished ophthalmopathy from stable hyperthyroidism.

The CDR3 is 15 amino acids. V lost 2 bases to trimming and J lost 7 bases; unmatched junction nucleotides: 4. The germline CDR1 and CDR2 sequences are SGHTA and FQGNSA. Diagnosis relied on clinical symptoms, serum thyroxine and TRAb, thyroid ultrasound and orbital computed tomography. From 9 to 10 ml of fresh peripheral blood, PBMCs were isolated. Amplification of TCR beta CDR3 regions was performed using RNA transcripts as template. First-round RT-PCR of the TCR CDR3 relied on the HTBI primer set. TCRdb ran MiXCR on the multiplex PCR reads and lists one entry per CDR3 protein. The sample yields 660,000 or so distinct CDR3 sequences, roughly 20% seen once.

The V and J genes are TRBV7-2 and TRBJ2-2; the match to TRBD2 covers 10 bases. The origin of this receptor is a young man with Graves' ophthalmopathy. The specimen sequenced was blood. The CDR3 DNA follows: TGTGCCAGCAGCTTACTAGCGGGAGCAGGCGGGGAGCTGTTTTTT. Its translation is CASSLLAGAGGELFF.